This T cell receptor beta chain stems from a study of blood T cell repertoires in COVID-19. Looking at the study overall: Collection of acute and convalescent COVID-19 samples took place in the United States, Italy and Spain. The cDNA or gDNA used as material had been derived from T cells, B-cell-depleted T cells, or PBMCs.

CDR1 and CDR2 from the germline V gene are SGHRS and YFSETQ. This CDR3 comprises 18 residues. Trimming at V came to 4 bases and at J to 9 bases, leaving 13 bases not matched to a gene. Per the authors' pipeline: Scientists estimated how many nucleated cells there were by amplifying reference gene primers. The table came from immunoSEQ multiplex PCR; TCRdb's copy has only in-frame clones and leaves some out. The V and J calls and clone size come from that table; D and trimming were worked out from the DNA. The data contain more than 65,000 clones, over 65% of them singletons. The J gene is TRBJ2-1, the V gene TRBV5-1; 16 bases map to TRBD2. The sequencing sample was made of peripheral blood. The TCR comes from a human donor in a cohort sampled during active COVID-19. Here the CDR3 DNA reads TGCGCCAGCAGCCCCGTCCCGGGACTAGCGGGAGGGCCGGGTGAGCAGTTCTTC. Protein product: CASSPVPGLAGGPGEQFF.